The clone carrying this TCR beta chain was counted between two and nine times. Its antigen is still unknown. These data are taken from a study of CD8 T cells in ankylosing spondylitis. The V end lost 6 bases, the J end lost 5 bases, and 25 bases lay between the germline ends. The CDR3 spans 17 residues. General study findings and limits: Clones tied to disease were said to be significantly enriched in matched ankylosing spondylitis synovial fluid. In ankylosing spondylitis blood, a motif of roughly eight highly homologous TCR beta variants appeared characteristic.

TCRdb re-analysed the 5' RACE reads in MiXCR, keeping a single row per CDR3 protein. The table lists approximately 250,000 distinct CDR3 sequences, roughly a third of them singletons, with approximately 4.6% in the top ten. The receptor comes from a male donor with ankylosing spondylitis or in good health (not recorded which). The V and J genes are TRBV12-3 or TRBV12-4 and TRBJ2-5; tentative D call: TRBD1 (6 bases). The sample consisted of blood, either unsorted or a sorted T cell fraction (not recorded which). CDR3 sequence (DNA): TGTGCCAGCAGCCCTCGGCGCCAGGGGCTCCGCCGGGAGACCCAGTACTTC. This encodes CASSPRRQGLRRETQYF.